This T cell receptor (beta chain) is drawn from a study of blood T cells in healthy people across ages. Donors were systemically healthy Caucasian individuals from Russia aged roughly 6 to 100 years. This clonotype has a count of ten or more. The antigen is unknown. Primers used in a second PCR of about 7 to 12 cycles were a sample-barcoded 5' primer and a J-beta primer mix. One entry per CDR3 protein, called by TCRdb with MiXCR from the 5' RACE reads. Of hundreds of thousands of distinct CDR3 sequences in the sample, roughly 41% were seen once. Regarding the study as a whole: A strong correlation was found between TCR beta diversity and the percentage of naive T cells.

Germline trimming cut 4 bases from V and 4 bases from J; bases unmatched to any gene: 9. There are 15 residues in the CDR3. Looked up from germline, CDR1 is MNHEY and CDR2 is SVGAGI. The TCR sequence derives from a man of 80 years or more in good health. The chain couples TRBV6-5 to TRBJ2-5, with 7 positions matching TRBD2. The sequenced sample was blood. CDR3 residues: CASSSGGSGAETQYF. Written as DNA, the CDR3 is TGTGCCAGCAGTTCCGGGGGGTCCGGGGCAGAGACCCAGTACTTC.